Listed below are T cell receptor beta chains from one sample, sequenced in a study of cytomegalovirus exposure and HLA in healthy donors. Libraries were prepared by immunoSEQ multiplex PCR; TCRdb keeps only in-frame clonotypes and omits some of them. The data contain 150,000 to 200,000 clones, about 89% of them singletons. The specimen was PBMCs. These receptors came from a woman between 18 and 29 years old in good health and CMV-seropositive. CDR3s include the opening cysteine and the closing phenylalanine or tryptophan. The order of the fields is J gene, clone size, D gene, V gene, CDR3 DNA, CDR3 protein. D genes are given only for firm matches. Clone size is stated in some rows and not others, as once, few, many or a class when expanded.

J gene: TRBJ2-3; clone size: NA; D gene: TRBD2; V gene: TRBV27; CDR3 DNA: TGTGCCAGCAGTTCATCTAGCGGGGGGCCCCCCGGTAGCACAGATACGCAGTATTTT; CDR3 protein: CASSSSSGGPPGSTDTQYF
J gene: TRBJ2-1; clone size: NA; D gene: NA; V gene: TRBV6-5; CDR3 DNA: TGTGCCAGCAGCCTCCAGGGGAATGAGCAGTTCTTC; CDR3 protein: CASSLQGNEQFF
J gene: TRBJ2-3; clone size: NA; D gene: NA; V gene: TRBV15; CDR3 DNA: TGTGCCACCAGCAGAGATTCCCCTGGAGGGGGCCGGGCAGATACGCAGTATTTT; CDR3 protein: CATSRDSPGGGRADTQYF
J gene: TRBJ2-7; clone size: few; D gene: NA; V gene: TRBV6-1; CDR3 DNA: TGTGCCAGCAGGGCCAGGGTTTCCCTCTACGAGCAGTACTTC; CDR3 protein: CASRARVSLYEQYF
J gene: TRBJ2-5; clone size: NA; D gene: TRBD2; V gene: TRBV19; CDR3 DNA: TGTGCCAGTAGTGGGGGGGTCGGGGAGACCCAGTACTTC; CDR3 protein: CASSGGVGETQYF
J gene: TRBJ2-3; clone size: NA; D gene: NA; V gene: TRBV9; CDR3 DNA: TGTGCCAGCAGCCCCCGGGGTGCGGGGTATGCAGATACGCAGTATTTT; CDR3 protein: CASSPRGAGYADTQYF
J gene: TRBJ1-3; clone size: NA; D gene: NA; V gene: TRBV2; CDR3 DNA: TGTGCCAGCAGTGAGCGAGGGATGCACGGAAACACCATATATTTT; CDR3 protein: CASSERGMHGNTIYF
J gene: TRBJ1-2; clone size: NA; D gene: TRBD1; V gene: TRBV6-1; CDR3 DNA: TGTGCCAGCAAGACAGGGCTGTGGAACTATGGCTACACCTTC; CDR3 protein: CASKTGLWNYGYTF
J gene: TRBJ2-1; clone size: NA; D gene: TRBD2; V gene: TRBV18; CDR3 DNA: TGTGCCAGCTCACGGTTAGGGACTAGCGGGAGGGACTATGAGCAGTTCTTC; CDR3 protein: CASSRLGTSGRDYEQFF
J gene: TRBJ1-5; clone size: NA; D gene: NA; V gene: TRBV27; CDR3 DNA: TGTGCCAGCAGCTCAAGACGGGGAGGTCAGCCCCAGCATTTT; CDR3 protein: CASSSRRGGQPQHF
J gene: TRBJ2-5; clone size: NA; D gene: NA; V gene: TRBV9; CDR3 DNA: TGTGCCAGCAGCGTGGGCCGTCGGGATGAGACCCAGTACTTC; CDR3 protein: CASSVGRRDETQYF
J gene: TRBJ2-7; clone size: once; D gene: NA; V gene: TRBV5-4; CDR3 DNA: TGTGCCAGCAGCTTCGGGCGGGGTGATGGTCACGAGCAGTACTTC; CDR3 protein: CASSFGRGDGHEQYF
J gene: TRBJ1-2; clone size: few; D gene: NA; V gene: TRBV4-1; CDR3 DNA: TGCGCCAGCAGCCAAGGAGGGCTGGACTATGGCTACACCTTC; CDR3 protein: CASSQGGLDYGYTF
J gene: TRBJ1-1; clone size: few; D gene: TRBD1; V gene: TRBV10-3; CDR3 DNA: TGTGCCATCAGTGAGGGGGACAGGGTGAACACTGAAGCTTTCTTT; CDR3 protein: CAISEGDRVNTEAFF
J gene: TRBJ2-5; clone size: NA; D gene: TRBD1; V gene: TRBV5-6; CDR3 DNA: TGTGCCAGCAGCCCGACAGGGGGGGTAGAGACCCAGTACTTC; CDR3 protein: CASSPTGGVETQYF
J gene: TRBJ1-1; clone size: NA; D gene: NA; V gene: TRBV5-8; CDR3 DNA: TGTGCCAGCAGCCACGGGGGGATGAACACTGAAGCTTTCTTT; CDR3 protein: CASSHGGMNTEAFF
J gene: TRBJ2-3; clone size: NA; D gene: NA; V gene: TRBV6-1; CDR3 DNA: TGTGCCAGCAGTGAACAGGGTAGCACAGATACGCAGTATTTT; CDR3 protein: CASSEQGSTDTQYF
J gene: TRBJ2-5; clone size: once; D gene: NA; V gene: TRBV5-1; CDR3 DNA: TGCGCCAGCAGCCCAAGCGGAACTCTCAGGGGCGGGACCCAGTACTTC; CDR3 protein: CASSPSGTLRGGTQYF
J gene: TRBJ2-7; clone size: NA; D gene: TRBD1; V gene: TRBV19; CDR3 DNA: TGTGCCAGTAGTCCGAGGACAGGGAAGGGCGAGCAGTACTTC; CDR3 protein: CASSPRTGKGEQYF
J gene: TRBJ2-7; clone size: NA; D gene: TRBD2; V gene: TRBV4-3; CDR3 DNA: TGCGCCAGCAGCCAAGATTGGGGAGGGAGCGCGTACGAGCAGTACTTC; CDR3 protein: CASSQDWGGSAYEQYF
J gene: TRBJ1-1; clone size: NA; D gene: TRBD1; V gene: TRBV7-9; CDR3 DNA: TGTGCCAGCAGCTCGACAGGGCCGAACACTGAAGCTTTCTTT; CDR3 protein: CASSSTGPNTEAFF
J gene: TRBJ2-3; clone size: NA; D gene: NA; V gene: TRBV7-9; CDR3 DNA: TGTGCCAGCAGCTCCCGGGGCACAGATACGCAGTATTTT; CDR3 protein: CASSSRGTDTQYF